This T cell receptor beta chain was identified in a study of blood T cells in healthy people across ages. General study points: One million T cells yielded diversity estimates that were considered underestimates. Both higher diversity and more naive CD4+ cells marked long-lived donors when set against aged donors. Donor CMV infection status was unknown, possibly confounding age-related changes in expanded clonotypes.

Using a J-beta primer mix together with a sample-barcoded 5' primer, a second PCR was run for roughly 6 to 11 cycles. Each of the cDNA molecules was tagged by a template-switch adaptor with 12 random nucleotides. TCRdb re-derived calls from the 5' RACE reads in MiXCR, one entry per CDR3 protein. The sample has roughly 2 million distinct CDR3 sequences, 40% to 55% seen once. As for this clonotype: The antigen is undetermined.

Per the germline V gene, CDR1 is SGHRS and CDR2 is YFSETQ. The CDR3 length is 14 residues. The ends were cut back, 3 bases at V and 7 bases at J, with 14 bases in the middle. The chain joins TRBV5-1 to TRBJ2-1, with D unresolved. Sequencing was carried out using blood. This receptor was obtained from a woman aged 40 to 50 in good health. The DNA of the CDR3 is TGCGCCAGCAGCTCGACCTTGGCAGCTAATGAGCAGTTCTTC. It is translated as CASSSTLAANEQFF.